This T cell receptor beta chain came from a study of cytomegalovirus exposure and HLA in healthy donors. Study-level information: Most genotyped donors, 81% of roughly 400, had Caucasian-associated genetic ancestry.

The germline V gene encodes CDR1 GTSNPN and CDR2 SVGIG (reference sequence). The length of the CDR3 is 14 residues. Trimming took 2 bases from V and 7 from J; bases not matched to a gene: 2. Study results and limitations: TCR beta chains numbering more than 150 were designated cytomegalovirus-associated.

PCR amplification relied on 60 Vbeta primers (plus 13 Jbeta primers). Here immunoSEQ multiplex PCR was the method, and the copy in TCRdb shows in-frame clones only, minus some. The sample yields about 210,000 clones, approximately 80% seen once. Worth noting for this clone: Its antigen is unidentified.

The specimen was PBMCs. The chain is built from TRBV30 and TRBJ2-1; the match to TRBD2 covers 13 bases. This sequence originates from a woman aged 45-65 years in good health and CMV-seropositive. CDR3 nucleotides: TGTGCCTGGAGTACTAGCGGGGGGGGTAATGAGCAGTTCTTC. This translates into CAWSTSGGGNEQFF. Drawing the rest from reference TRBV30 and TRBJ2-1, the complete variable domain is SQTIHQWPATLVQPVGSPLSLECTVEGTSNPNLYWYRQAAGRGLQLLFYSVGIGQISSEVPQNLSASRPQDRQFILSSKKLLLSDSGFYLCAWSTSGGGNEQFFGPGTRLTVL.